These 17 T cell receptor beta chains were all obtained from the same sample, sequenced in a study of identical twins (dated by TCRdb to about 2016). The library was obtained by 5' RACE. TCRdb names Illumina HiSeq 2000 as the instrument used. Clones were called with MiXCR by TCRdb after fastp trimmed the public reads at Q25, and only in-frame beta chains were retained. Each CDR3 protein appears once, grouped with its most common genes and DNA. This sample has 1.5 million to 2 million distinct CDR3 sequences in its table, and 32% of those were observed once. The ten largest clones take up roughly 0.3% of the sample. Sequencing was done on a sample of cord blood. The receptors here all came from a newborn girl in good health.

The chain recombines TRBV2 with TRBJ1-2, with 9 bases aligning to TRBD1. Germline CDR1 SNHLY, CDR2 FYNNEI. This CDR3 contains 14 residues. V dropped 6 bases and J dropped 6; count of bases not matched to a gene: 8. The CDR3 DNA reads TGTGCCAGCAGAGCTACAGGGGGCGGGGATGGCTACACCTTC. As protein: CASRATGGGDGYTF. The full variable domain, rest sourced from reference TRBV2 and TRBJ1-2, is EPEVTQTPSHQVTQMGQEVILRCVPISNHLYFYWYRQILGQKVEFLVSFYNNEISEKSEIFDDQFSVERPDGSNFTLKIRSTKLEDSAMYFCASRATGGGDGYTFGSGTRLTVV.

The chain employs TRBV4-1 and TRBJ2-1, with unresolved D. The V end lost 0 bases, the J end lost 0 bases, and 9 bases lay between the germline ends. The CDR3 has 16 residues. CDR1 MGHRA and CDR2 YSYEKL come from the germline V gene. The CDR3 protein is CASSQDHLISYNEQFF. For the CDR3, the DNA is TGCGCCAGCAGCCAAGATCACCTGATCTCCTACAATGAGCAGTTCTTC.

This chain joins TRBV11-2 and TRBJ2-7, with 9 bases identical to TRBD1. The CDR3 length is 16 residues. Germline V gives CDR1 SGHAT, CDR2 FQNNGV. Trimming at V came to 2 bases and at J to 3 bases, leaving 8 bases not matched to a gene. The CDR3 region has the DNA TGTGCCAGCAGCTTAATACCCGGGACAGGGTTCTACGAGCAGTACTTC. This sequence encodes CASSLIPGTGFYEQYF.

The chain is built from TRBV5-1 and TRBJ2-1, with 12 positions matching TRBD2. Germline assignment: CDR1 SGHRS and CDR2 YFSETQ. J was trimmed by 13 bases and V by 1 base; bases with no gene match: 12. CDR3 length: 16 residues. CDR3 sequence: CASSLKWTSGDETQFF. The CDR3 nucleotides read TGCGCCAGCAGCTTGAAGTGGACTAGCGGGGATGAGACCCAGTTCTTC.

This clonotype came up a few times. This sequence joins TRBV12-3 or TRBV12-4 and TRBJ1-1; TRBD1 aligns across 11 bases. With 10 bases clipped from V and 2 bases from J, the junction kept 9 bases outside the gene matches. This CDR3 is 15 amino acids long. CDR3 sequence: CATGDRGSRNTEAFF. The CDR3 nucleotides read TGTGCCACCGGGGACAGGGGGTCAAGAAACACTGAAGCTTTCTTT.

As to this clonotype: With a much larger clone just one base away, this may be a read error. V and J are TRBV10-3 and TRBJ2-7; 10 nucleotides line up with TRBD2. The CDR3 length is 16 residues. Germline CDR1 and CDR2: ENHRY and SYGVKD. V was clipped by 7 bases and J by 7 bases; unmatched bases: 16. The CDR3 DNA reads TGTGCCATCACCACAGAAGCGGGAGGGCCCAGAAATGAGCAGTACTTC. Its translation is CAITTEAGGPRNEQYF.

The rearrangement uses TRBV28 and TRBJ1-5, with no clear D. The CDR3 runs 14 residues. With 8 bases removed from V and 0 bases from J, the gap between germline ends came to 11 bases. Germline CDR1 MDHEN, CDR2 SYDVKM. CDR3 residues: CASGLDGSNQPQHF. The CDR3, as DNA: TGTGCCAGCGGTCTGGACGGTAGCAATCAGCCCCAGCATTTT.

This clonotype came up many times. CDR3 residues: CASSFSVSYEQYF. DNA for the CDR3: TGTGCCAGCAGTTTTAGCGTCTCCTACGAGCAGTACTTC. The rearrangement joins TRBV12-3 or TRBV12-4 to TRBJ2-7, with D tentatively TRBD2 (5 bases). V was clipped by 3 bases and J by 0 bases, with 6 bases between them. This CDR3 comprises 13 residues.

V gene TRBV21-1 combines with J gene TRBJ1-1. TRBV21-1 is deemed a pseudogene. This CDR3 region has 14 residues. CDR3 sequence (DNA): TGTGCCAGCAGCAAAGGACTGATGAACACTGAAGCTTTCTTT. Translated: CASSKGLMNTEAFF.

The CDR3 sequence: CAIIFAPTSYEQYF. The CDR3, as DNA: TGTGCCATCATTTTCGCCCCGACCTCCTACGAGCAGTACTTC. V is TRBV10-3 and J is TRBJ2-7; D gene unclear. V lost 7 bases and J lost 0, with 13 bases in between. CDR1 and CDR2 from the germline V gene are ENHRY and SYGVKD. The CDR3 contains 14 residues.

A few counts support this clonotype. V is TRBV11-2 and J is TRBJ1-1; 9 bases are shared with TRBD1. Germline V gene sequence: CDR1 SGHAT, CDR2 FQNNGV. Losses at the gene ends were 5 bases for V and 7 bases for J; bases not matched to a gene: 11. The CDR3 is 15 amino acids. The CDR3 DNA is TGTGCCAGCAGCCCAACCTGGACAGGGGCGGGTGAAGCTTTCTTT. Its protein product is CASSPTWTGAGEAFF. The complete variable domain, with remaining parts taken from reference TRBV11-2 and TRBJ1-1, reads EAGVAQSPRYKIIEKRQSVAFWCNPISGHATLYWYQQILGQGPKLLIQFQNNGVVDDSQLPKDRFSAERLKGVDSTLKIQPAKLEDSAVYLCASSPTWTGAGEAFFGQGTRLTVV.

This chain uses TRBV21-1 with TRBJ1-2. TRBV21-1 is tagged as a pseudogene. The CDR3 sequence is 12 residues long. The CDR3 region has the DNA TGTGCCAGCAGCAAGGCGATTTATGGCTACACCTTC. The encoded protein is CASSKAIYGYTF.

V and J are TRBV20-1 and TRBJ2-1; 15 bases fit TRBD2. The DNA matches TRBJ2-7 better at its end, which makes the J call doubtful. CDR1 DFQATT and CDR2 SNEGSKA come from the germline V gene (reference sequence). The CDR3 runs to 18 residues. In nucleotides, the CDR3 is TGCAGTGCTAGAGCCGGGACTAGCGGGAGGAGCTCCTACAATGAGCAGTACTTC. Amino acid sequence: CSARAGTSGRSSYNEQYF.

This chain links TRBV25-1 with TRBJ1-4, with unresolved D. V lost 1 base to trimming and J lost 4 bases, with 10 bases between them. From germline, CDR1 is MGHDK and CDR2 SYGVNS. The CDR3 is 15 residues long. This CDR3 is CASSEFGPGNEKLFF. The CDR3 DNA is TGTGCCAGCAGTGAATTTGGGCCGGGTAATGAAAAACTGTTTTTT.

This clonotype was counted between two and nine times. The genes are TRBV6-6 and TRBJ1-5; D is perhaps TRBD1 (5 bases). This CDR3 region has 16 residues. V lost 10 bases to trimming and J lost 6 bases, with 25 bases between them. Germline values: CDR1 MNHNY, CDR2 SVGAGI (reference sequence). The chain's CDR3 is CATQFEQGGGSQPQHF. The CDR3 DNA follows: TGTGCCACCCAATTTGAACAAGGCGGGGGGAGTCAGCCCCAGCATTTT.

The chain uses TRBV28 and TRBJ2-5, with D possibly being TRBD1 or TRBD2 (5 bases each). Trimming stripped 2 bases from V and 0 bases from J, with 13 bases between. The CDR3 spans 16 residues. Germline CDR1 and CDR2: MDHEN and SYDVKM. CDR3 in DNA: TGTGCCAGCAGTTTACGAGGGGCCCGGTACCAAGAGACCCAGTACTTC. Its protein product is CASSLRGARYQETQYF.

This clonotype was observed a few times. The V gene is TRBV20-1, the J gene TRBJ1-2; perhaps TRBD1 as D (6 bases). The germline V gene has CDR1 DFQATT and CDR2 SNEGSKA (reference sequence). Trimming cost V 6 bases and J 4 bases, with 15 bases left between them. The CDR3 sequence is 13 residues long. The CDR3 DNA is TGCAGTGCCCCGAGCACAGGGCTCTATGGCTACACCTTC. Amino acid sequence: CSAPSTGLYGYTF.